A selection of T cell receptor beta chains follows, all from one sample in a study of Ad26.COV2.S vaccination and SARS-CoV-2 variants. Libraries were prepared by immunoSEQ multiplex PCR; TCRdb keeps only in-frame clonotypes and omits some of them. The sample includes about half a million clones, approximately 90% of them seen just once. The sequences come from peripheral blood, collected in a trial of Ad26.COV2.S vaccine versus placebo. The receptors here all came from a person between 18 and 65 years old who received the Ad26.COV2.S COVID-19 vaccine or a placebo. Each CDR3 is given with its conserved first and last residue. The order of the fields is V gene, D gene, J gene, clone size, CDR3 length, CDR3 protein, CDR3 DNA. The D gene is left open where the match is weak. Size is stated for part of the rows, as once, few or many counts, or as a class when the clone is expanded.

TRBV7-9,NA,TRBJ1-1,NA,12,CASSSDFPKAFF,TGTGCCAGCAGCTCGGACTTTCCCAAAGCTTTCTTT
TRBV10-2,NA,TRBJ2-3,NA,12,CASSRGSDTQYF,TGCGCCAGCAGTCGGGGCTCAGATACGCAGTATTTT
TRBV19,NA,TRBJ2-5,NA,14,CASSADRSQETQYF,TGTGCCAGTAGTGCGGACAGATCTCAAGAGACCCAGTACTTC
TRBV6-5,TRBD1,TRBJ2-7,once,14,CASRTDRGPNEQYF,TGTGCCAGCAGGACGGACAGGGGGCCTAACGAGCAGTACTTC
TRBV7-2,NA,TRBJ2-7,NA,18,CASSLGPPGTLISYEQYF,TGTGCCAGCAGCTTAGGTCCCCCCGGGACGCTTATATCCTACGAGCAGTACTTC
TRBV2,TRBD2,TRBJ2-5,NA,16,CASRDSKAGMGETQYF,TGTGCCAGCAGGGACTCTAAAGCGGGAATGGGAGAGACCCAGTACTTC
TRBV18,NA,TRBJ1-2,NA,14,CASSPQGGEGGYTF,TGTGCCAGCTCACCACAGGGAGGGGAAGGAGGCTACACCTTC
TRBV7-9,NA,TRBJ2-2,once,17,CTSSSYPTQSNTGELFF,TGTACCAGCAGCTCATACCCGACGCAATCGAACACCGGGGAGCTGTTTTTT
TRBV11-2,TRBD1,TRBJ1-3,NA,16,CASRDYRGHSGNTIYF,TGTGCCAGCAGAGACTACAGGGGACACTCTGGAAACACCATATATTTT
TRBV5-5,NA,TRBJ2-7,few,15,CASSLRGSGPYEQYF,TGTGCCAGCAGCTTGCGCGGGTCAGGCCCGTACGAGCAGTACTTC
TRBV9,TRBD1,TRBJ1-1,NA,16,CASSVAGTGVGTEAFF,TGTGCCAGCAGCGTAGCTGGGACAGGGGTGGGCACTGAAGCTTTCTTT
TRBV7-3,NA,TRBJ2-7,NA,13,CASSLSAGYEQYF,TGTGCCAGCAGCTTAAGTGCCGGGTACGAGCAGTACTTC
TRBV28,NA,TRBJ2-2,NA,15,CASSFGGANTGELFF,TGTGCCAGCAGTTTTGGCGGAGCCAACACCGGGGAGCTGTTTTTT
TRBV19,TRBD2,TRBJ2-1,NA,13,CASSIQTSQEQFF,TGTGCCAGTAGTATCCAGACTAGCCAGGAGCAGTTCTTC
TRBV28,NA,TRBJ1-1,NA,12,CASSFPGPQAFF,TGTGCCAGCAGTTTCCCGGGACCCCAAGCTTTCTTT
TRBV3-1/TRBV3-2,NA,TRBJ2-4,few,14,CASQGRVAKNIQYF,TGTGCCAGTCAGGGGAGGGTCGCCAAAAACATTCAGTACTTC
TRBV7-9,TRBD1,TRBJ2-7,NA,14,CASSRTGRNYEQYF,TGTGCCAGCAGCCGGACAGGACGAAACTACGAGCAGTACTTC
TRBV18,NA,TRBJ2-1,NA,11,CASSPKDEQFF,TGTGCCAGCTCACCTAAGGATGAGCAGTTCTTC
TRBV2,TRBD2,TRBJ2-3,once,17,CASSTRTSGGFTDTQYF,TGTGCCAGCAGTACCCGGACTAGCGGGGGTTTCACAGATACGCAGTATTTT
TRBV7-8,NA,TRBJ2-7,NA,15,CASSLVGSGTYEQYF,TGTGCCAGCAGCTTAGTCGGCTCAGGAACCTACGAGCAGTACTTC
TRBV4-1,TRBD2,TRBJ2-6,NA,18,CASSPHRAGEGGANVLTF,TGCGCCAGCAGCCCACACAGAGCGGGAGAGGGTGGGGCCAACGTCCTGACTTTC
TRBV12-2,NA,TRBJ1-4,NA,18,CASRFPPRPGPFNEKLFF,TGTGCAAGTCGCTTCCCCCCACGGCCCGGGCCATTTAATGAAAAACTGTTTTTT
TRBV9,TRBD2,TRBJ2-2,NA,18,CASSADIAGGSNTGELFF,TGTGCCAGCAGCGCCGACATAGCGGGGGGATCGAACACCGGGGAGCTGTTTTTT